This entry features one T cell receptor (beta chain) sequence. The assay was immunoSEQ multiplex PCR, and TCRdb's table has in-frame clones only and misses some. The table has approximately 250,000 clones, roughly 84% seen once. These data come from a study of blood T cell repertoires in COVID-19. Study-level background: The United States, Italy and Spain provided the acute and convalescent COVID-19 samples.

V dropped 6 bases and J dropped 6 bases, with 17 bases sitting between them. The CDR3 sequence is 14 residues long. Germline V lookup: CDR1 SGHVS, CDR2 FQNEAQ. This TCR came from a human donor in a cohort sampled during active COVID-19. The chain joins TRBV7-8 to TRBJ1-1, with D uncertain. The sequenced material came from peripheral blood. The CDR3 DNA reads TGTGCCAGCAGTCAAAGCCCCGAGCAATCTGAAGCTTTCTTT. Translation: CASSQSPEQSEAFF.